The 11 T cell receptor beta chains listed next were all sequenced from one sample in a study of regulatory T cells in long-lasting Graves disease. Combining iRepertoire HTBI primers with Arm-PCR of CDR3 regions, the authors built TCR beta libraries. MiXCR, run by TCRdb on the multiplex PCR reads, gives a single entry per CDR3 protein. The table has about 530,000 distinct CDR3 sequences, around 15% seen once. Time point in this sample: newly diagnosed GD, antithyroid drugs for less than 3 months. Following extraction of RNA from PBMCs, that RNA was used to make the TCR library. Another study also made use of these data, one on T cells in Graves' hyperthyroidism and ophthalmopathy.

The material was peripheral blood mononuclear cells (PBMCs), obtained at new diagnosis, from a patient treated with antithyroid drugs. The source of these receptors is a woman aged 35-60 years with Graves disease.

This clonotype occurred a few times. V usage is TRBV7-6 and J usage is TRBJ1-3; D remains ambiguous. Between the trimmed V and J ends, which lost 5 bases and 0 bases, there was a span of 17 bases. Per germline, CDR1 SGHVS and CDR2 FNYEAQ. The CDR3 extends over 17 amino acids. CDR3 loop: CASSPGLLPRSGNTIYF. The CDR3 DNA sequence: TGTGCCAGCAGCCCCGGACTGCTTCCCCGCTCTGGAAACACCATATATTTT.

The V and J genes are TRBV6-5 and TRBJ1-1, with D possibly matching TRBD1 (6 bases). The CDR3 totals 17 residues. The germline gives CDR1 MNHEY, CDR2 SVGAGI. V was shortened by 3 bases and J by 0 bases, with 17 bases between the two germline ends. CDR3 residues: CASSYAGGTWMNTEAFF. As DNA, the CDR3 is TGTGCCAGCAGTTATGCTGGGGGGACATGGATGAACACTGAAGCTTTCTTT.

The table lists this clonotype with many counts. The rearrangement links TRBV12-3 or TRBV12-4 to TRBJ2-3; maybe TRBD2 (6 bases). This CDR3 spans 15 amino acids. Trimming took 3 bases from V and 0 from J, leaving 10 bases between them. In nucleotides, the CDR3 is TGTGCCAGCAGTTTTTCTAGCGCTAGCACAGATACGCAGTATTTT. Amino acid sequence: CASSFSSASTDTQYF.

The J gene is TRBJ1-4, the V gene TRBV7-9; D call uncertain. CDR1 is SEHNR and CDR2 is FQNEAQ in the germline V gene (reference sequence). The CDR3 has 14 residues. Trimming removed 5 bases at V and 4 bases at J, with 11 bases between. The CDR3 is CASSPQAGNEKLFF. The CDR3 DNA follows: TGTGCCAGCAGCCCCCAGGCCGGTAATGAAAAACTGTTTTTT.

The chain uses TRBV5-1 and TRBJ2-7, with D possibly matching TRBD1 (6 bases). V shed 6 bases and J shed 5 bases, with 12 bases lying between them. CDR1 and CDR2 (germline): SGHRS, YFSETQ. The CDR3 length is 12 residues. CDR3 amino acids: CASKAGAHEQYF. The CDR3 DNA follows: TGCGCCAGCAAGGCAGGGGCCCACGAGCAGTACTTC.

This clonotype was found a few times. This sequence joins TRBV12-3 or TRBV12-4 and TRBJ1-1; D not resolved. V was trimmed by 6 bases and J by 1 base, leaving 12 bases between them. CDR3 length: 14 amino acids. CDR3 nucleotide sequence: TGTGCCAGCAGGCCTGCCCCAGGGAACACTGAAGCTTTCTTT. Translating gives CASRPAPGNTEAFF.

There are a few counts of this clonotype. The J gene is TRBJ1-2, the V gene TRBV10-1; a possible D gene is TRBD1 (5 bases). The CDR3 is 13 residues long. Germline CDR1 and CDR2: WNHNN and SYGVQD (reference sequence). Trimming removed 8 bases from V and 2 bases from J, with 12 bases in between. In DNA form, the CDR3 reads TGCGCCAGCGGACCCGAGGGGAACTATGGCTACACCTTC. Translated: CASGPEGNYGYTF.

This clonotype was seen ten or more times. This sequence joins TRBV11-2 and TRBJ2-2, with 9 bases lining up with TRBD2. The CDR3 runs to 17 residues. V shed 1 base, J shed 6 bases, and the junction held 9 bases outside the gene matches. Germline values: CDR1 SGHAT, CDR2 FQNNGV. CDR3 region: CASSLVEAGGLAGELFF. In nucleotides, the CDR3 is TGTGCCAGCAGCTTAGTCGAAGCGGGGGGTCTTGCCGGGGAGCTGTTTTTT.

This clonotype was counted many times. The chain has TRBV4-1 and TRBJ2-7; 7 bases map to TRBD1. CDR3 length: 15 residues. From germline, CDR1 is MGHRA and CDR2 YSYEKL. V shed 5 bases and J 2 bases; nucleotides not matched to a gene: 9. Here the CDR3 DNA reads TGCGCCAGCAGCTTATCCGGGACAGCCCCCTACGAGCAGTACTTC. This translates into CASSLSGTAPYEQYF.

This clonotype has at least ten counts. V gene TRBV11-2 combines with J gene TRBJ2-7; 10 bases agree with TRBD2. The germline gives CDR1 SGHAT, CDR2 FQNNGV. There are 15 residues in the CDR3. With 1 base clipped from V and 6 bases from J, the junction kept 6 bases outside the gene matches. CDR3 protein: CASSLGSGGASEQYF. CDR3 in DNA: TGTGCCAGCAGCTTAGGCAGCGGGGGGGCTTCCGAGCAGTACTTC.

This clonotype was seen repeatedly, ten times or more. The CDR3 DNA reads as TGTGCCAGCAGTCCCCCGGGACACTTCAACTATGGCTACACCTTC. Translating it yields CASSPPGHFNYGYTF. V is TRBV28 and J is TRBJ1-2; possible D gene TRBD1, 6 bases. V was clipped by 5 bases and J by 2 bases, with 15 bases between them. Germline assignment: CDR1 MDHEN and CDR2 SYDVKM. This CDR3 is 15 amino acids long.